One T cell receptor (beta chain) is described in this entry. Its antigen is undetermined. Amplification used 60 Vbeta primers and 13 Jbeta primers. Clones were sequenced by immunoSEQ multiplex PCR, and TCRdb holds only the in-frame ones, with some missing. The sample table includes around 190,000 clones. This sample was included in a study of cytomegalovirus exposure and HLA in healthy donors. General observations from the study: The authors later found most CMV-associated TCR beta chains appeared HLA-restricted. Association of a missense DCLRE1C variant with TCR beta V- and J-gene trimming was reported in a later analysis. A later analysis showed TCR association rates differing by HLA locus, peaking at DRB1 and lowest at HLA-C.

Healthy donors of bone marrow made up the group. Germline CDR1 is MGHRA and CDR2 is YSYEKL. V was shortened by 2 bases and J by 10 bases, with 15 bases between the two germline ends. The CDR3 runs 15 residues. Sequences were obtained from PBMCs. The receptor comes from a woman in her thirties in good health and CMV-seropositive. V usage is TRBV4-1 and J usage is TRBJ1-6, with a tentative D call TRBD1 (6 bases). The CDR3 reads CASSQQGRGGSPLHF. CDR3 in DNA: TGCGCCAGCAGCCAACAGGGGCGGGGAGGGTCACCCCTCCACTTT.